This TCR beta chain was recovered during a study of T-cell memory formation after mild COVID-19. Study-level information: Clustering of TCRs was largely donor specific. Study outcomes and limitations: Chiefly within CM and EM were the contracting CD4+ clones; CD8+ ones were within EMRA.

The table lists this clonotype with many counts. The antigen is not known. V was cut by 0 bases and J by 14 bases, with 17 bases left in between. This CDR3 comprises 15 residues. The germline CDR1 and CDR2 sequences are LGHNA and YSLEER. TCRdb recomputed calls from the 5' RACE reads with MiXCR, one row per CDR3 protein. Counted here are around 340,000 distinct CDR3 sequences, 15% to 20% occurring once; the ten biggest clones make up about a fifth. Sequencing was done on a sample of PBMCs or a T cell subset sorted from them (not recorded which). The chain links TRBV4-3 to TRBJ1-6; no clear D gene. The receptor comes from a young man who had mild COVID-19 (a few samples of this study predate the infection). Cell type and time point are not known. CDR3 nucleotide sequence: TGCGCCAGCAGCCAAGATACGGGCTCCGAGCTTTCCCTCCACTTT. It specifies CASSQDTGSELSLHF.